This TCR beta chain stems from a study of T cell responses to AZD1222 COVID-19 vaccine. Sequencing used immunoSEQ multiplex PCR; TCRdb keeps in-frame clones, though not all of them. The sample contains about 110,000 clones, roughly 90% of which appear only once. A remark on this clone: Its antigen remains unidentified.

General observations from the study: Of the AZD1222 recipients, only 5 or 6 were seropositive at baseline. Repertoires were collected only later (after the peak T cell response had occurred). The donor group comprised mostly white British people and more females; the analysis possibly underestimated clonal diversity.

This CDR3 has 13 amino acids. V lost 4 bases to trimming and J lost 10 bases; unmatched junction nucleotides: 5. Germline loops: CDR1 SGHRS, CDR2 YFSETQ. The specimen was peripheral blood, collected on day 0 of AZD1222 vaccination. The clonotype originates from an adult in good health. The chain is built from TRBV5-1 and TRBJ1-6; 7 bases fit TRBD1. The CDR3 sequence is CASSQLGGSPLHF. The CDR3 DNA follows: TGCGCCAGCAGCCAATTAGGGGGCTCACCCCTCCACTTT.